Sequencing of this T cell receptor (beta chain) was carried out in a study of shared clonotypes between healthy human individuals. About this clone: Its antigen is as yet unknown.

General study findings and limits: Clonotypes that were shared across a few donors made up approximately 5% of naive CD4 clonotypes.

The protocol was immunoSEQ multiplex PCR, while the TCRdb copy is restricted to in-frame clones and leaves out a portion. The table shows under 600,000 clones, with roughly 95% occurring only once. Germline CDR1 SGHTA, CDR2 FQGNSA. Trimming pared 2 bases from V and 8 bases from J, leaving 9 bases between. CDR3 length: 12 residues. Sequenced input: naive CD4+ T cells sorted from blood. Subset here: CD45RA+ positively selected. The rearrangement links TRBV7-2 to TRBJ1-2, with D possibly TRBD1 on 5 matching bases. The sequence was obtained from a woman in her twenties or thirties in good health. The CDR3 DNA sequence: TGTGCCAGCAGCTTACAGGGCTACGGCTACACCTTC. It codes for CASSLQGYGYTF.